This T cell receptor beta chain comes out of a study of cytomegalovirus exposure and HLA in healthy donors. Study background: The 95 million to 120 million unique TCR beta sequences, from about 179 million T cells, were found by an earlier analysis.

In regard to this clone: Its antigen is not identified.

Study results and caveats: Accurate HLA-A and HLA-B prediction from TCR beta sequences was reported for most subjects. Immune exposure information available was restricted to CMV serostatus.

The CDR3 is made up of 17 amino acids. The J segment lost 0 bases and the V segment lost 4 bases, leaving 9 bases of the junction unmatched. Germline CDR1 is LNHDA and CDR2 is SQIVND (reference sequence). The PCR had 60 Vbeta and 13 Jbeta primers. TCRdb's copy holds only in-frame clones and misses some; the assay was immunoSEQ multiplex PCR. The profile shows roughly 110,000 clones, 74% of them singletons. This TCR was recovered from a woman aged 40 to 55 in good health and CMV-seropositive. Sample: PBMCs. The V call is TRBV19, the J call TRBJ1-3, with 7 bases matching TRBD1. This CDR3 is CASSRVTGQRSGNTIYF. For the CDR3, the DNA is TGTGCCAGTAGTAGGGTTACGGGACAGCGCTCTGGAAACACCATATATTTT.